The 14 T cell receptor beta chains in this list originate from one sample, sequenced in a study of cytomegalovirus exposure and HLA in healthy donors. 60 Vbeta and 13 Jbeta primers were used in PCR. Sequenced by immunoSEQ multiplex PCR; TCRdb stores in-frame clones only, minus some. The data contain about 160,000 clones, over 70% of them singletons. Sequenced: PBMCs. The source is a man aged 30 to 39 in good health and CMV-seronegative.

This chain joins TRBV5-4 and TRBJ2-7; 9 nucleotides match TRBD2. V gave up 3 bases and J gave up 3 bases; unmatched junction bases: 4. Germline CDR1 SGHNT, CDR2 YYREEE (reference sequence). This CDR3 comprises 14 residues. The chain's CDR3 is CASSWSGRNYEQYF. The CDR3 region has the DNA TGTGCCAGCAGCTGGAGCGGGAGGAACTACGAGCAGTACTTC.

This clone was detected only once. This chain connects TRBV7-8 to TRBJ1-2, with 8 positions matching TRBD1. Looked up from germline, CDR1 is SGHVS and CDR2 is FQNEAQ. This CDR3 is built from 13 residues. J lost 7 bases, V lost 5 bases, and 6 bases had no gene match. The CDR3 DNA reads as TGTGCCAGCAGCATGGGACAGGTTCCTGGCTACACCTTC. Protein: CASSMGQVPGYTF.

J is TRBJ2-7 and V is TRBV27; TRBD1 is a possible D gene (6 bases). This CDR3 region has 15 residues. Germline assignment: CDR1 MNHEY and CDR2 SMNVEV (reference sequence). Deletions cut 5 bases from V and 4 bases from J, with 18 bases between. The CDR3 region is CASSPTGTPEYEQYF. In nucleotides, the CDR3 is TGTGCCAGCAGTCCCACCGGGACACCGGAGTACGAGCAGTACTTC.

The chain links TRBV29-1 to TRBJ1-2; TRBD1 is a possible D gene (5 bases). Germline V lookup: CDR1 SQVTM, CDR2 ANQGSEA. This CDR3 has 12 residues. Trimming removed 7 bases at V and 5 bases at J, with 14 bases between. The CDR3 here is CSGGTARYGYTF. In nucleotides, the CDR3 is TGCAGCGGCGGGACGGCTCGATATGGCTACACCTTC.

This chain connects TRBV7-8 to TRBJ2-1, with TRBD1 matching over 8 bases. V gave up 11 bases and J gave up 7 bases; unmatched junction bases: 16. The germline gives CDR1 SGHVS, CDR2 FQNEAQ. The CDR3 contains 15 residues. The CDR3 is CAAESGDRPRNEQFF. DNA of the CDR3: TGTGCCGCAGAGTCGGGGGACAGGCCGAGGAATGAGCAGTTCTTC.

A few counts support this clone. The rearrangement uses TRBV19 and TRBJ2-5, with TRBD1 identical over 9 bases. The CDR3 totals 12 residues. Trimming removed 5 bases from V and 10 bases from J; junction bases left unmatched: 5. Germline CDR1 reads LNHDA; CDR2 reads SQIVND (reference sequence). Here the CDR3 reads CASSAGDRVQYF. The CDR3 region has the DNA TGTGCCAGTAGTGCCGGGGACAGGGTCCAGTACTTC.

The rearrangement links TRBV11-2 to TRBJ1-4; 7 nucleotides match TRBD1. CDR1 and CDR2 from the germline V gene are SGHAT and FQNNGV. The trim removed 8 bases at V and 8 bases at J, leaving 11 bases unmatched. CDR3 size: 14 residues. The CDR3, as DNA: TGTGCCAGCCATGAGACAGGGACCCTCGAAAAACTGTTTTTT. The encoded protein is CASHETGTLEKLFF.

The chain is built from TRBV9 and TRBJ1-1; D is possibly TRBD1 (6 bases). Trimming took off 3 bases at V and 10 bases at J, with 10 bases between the two ends. CDR3 size: 11 residues. CDR1 and CDR2 from the germline V gene are SGDLS and YYNGEE. The CDR3 loop reads CASSGEGGAFF. The CDR3 bases are TGTGCCAGCAGCGGGGAGGGGGGAGCTTTCTTT.

V is TRBV9 and J is TRBJ2-7; no clear D. Trimming left V 0 bases short and J 5 bases short, with 15 bases between. This CDR3 has 15 residues. CDR1 is SGDLS and CDR2 is YYNGEE in the germline V gene. CDR3 in DNA: TGTGCCAGCAGCGTAGGATCGGCAGGTTATAACGAGCAGTACTTC. Amino acid sequence: CASSVGSAGYNEQYF.

This clone was recorded only once. The V and J genes are TRBV28 and TRBJ1-6, with D possibly TRBD1 on 6 matching bases. CDR3 size: 16 residues. The germline CDR1 and CDR2 sequences are MDHEN and SYDVKM. V shed 5 bases and J shed 4 bases, with 15 bases lying between them. The CDR3 DNA sequence: TGTGCCAGCAGTATACTACAGGGCCCGTATAATTCACCCCTCCACTTT. Its protein is CASSILQGPYNSPLHF.

This chain connects TRBV14 to TRBJ1-1; D is perhaps TRBD1 (5 bases). CDR1 SGHDN and CDR2 FVKESK come from the germline V gene. The CDR3 is made up of 17 amino acids. V was shortened by 0 bases and J by 3 bases, with 17 bases between the two germline ends. As DNA, the CDR3 is TGTGCCAGCAGCCAAGACTGGGGGGGTCTCGGAGACACTGAAGCTTTCTTT. This gives the protein CASSQDWGGLGDTEAFF. Supplemented by reference TRBV14 and TRBJ1-1, the full variable domain reads EAGVTQFPSHSVIEKGQTVTLRCDPISGHDNLYWYRRVMGKEIKFLLHFVKESKQDESGMPNNRFLAERTGGTYSTLKVQPAELEDSGVYFCASSQDWGGLGDTEAFFGQGTRLTVV.

The chain employs TRBV9 and TRBJ2-7, with TRBD1 matching 8 bases. The CDR3 has 14 amino acids. Germline CDR1 SGDLS, CDR2 YYNGEE. The junction had 8 bases not matched to a gene; V was cut back by 4 bases and J by 5 bases. CDR3 DNA: TGTGCCAGCAGCCCTCGGACAGGGATCAACGAGCAGTACTTC. Translated, it gives CASSPRTGINEQYF.

V and J are TRBV5-4 and TRBJ1-2; D perhaps matches TRBD1 (5 bases). The V gene lost 2 bases and the J gene lost 8 bases, with 16 bases spanning the gap. Germline values: CDR1 SGHNT, CDR2 YYREEE (reference sequence). This CDR3 spans 14 amino acids. This chain's CDR3 is CASSLEWGGDGYTF. CDR3 bases: TGTGCCAGCAGCTTAGAGTGGGGGGGGGACGGCTACACCTTC.

In its sample, this clone was seen once. The chain uses TRBV6-1 and TRBJ1-1; D might be TRBD1 (5 bases). The CDR3 totals 10 residues. Germline V gene sequence: CDR1 MNHNS, CDR2 SASEGT. CDR3 loop: CAGGAGRAFF. The CDR3 DNA reads as TGTGCGGGAGGGGCAGGGCGAGCTTTCTTT.